The entry that follows covers one T cell receptor (beta chain) sequence. Its antigen is unknown. Prepared libraries of TCR beta cDNA carried unique molecular identifiers. T cells numbering roughly 1 to 10 million yielded roughly 0.5 million cDNA molecules. TCRdb ran MiXCR on the PCR reads and lists one entry per CDR3 protein. The repertoire holds roughly 800,000 distinct CDR3 sequences, with under 70% as singletons. These data are taken from a study of post-analysis software for immune sequencing data. The CDR3 spans 12 residues. Trimming removed 3 bases from V and 7 bases from J, with 10 bases in between. Germline V gene data show CDR1 as SEHNR and CDR2 as FQNEAQ (reference sequence). Study-level points and caveats: Four or five TRBV segments, including TRBV5-6, TRBV5-1 and TRBV20-1, were more frequent in patients than controls.

Specimen: blood. The sequence was collected from a girl between 5 and 17 years old with multiple sclerosis. The J gene is TRBJ2-7, the V gene TRBV7-9; no clear D. In DNA, the CDR3 is TGTGCCAGCAGCTTTCGATTGGAGGAGCAGTACTTC. Protein product: CASSFRLEEQYF.